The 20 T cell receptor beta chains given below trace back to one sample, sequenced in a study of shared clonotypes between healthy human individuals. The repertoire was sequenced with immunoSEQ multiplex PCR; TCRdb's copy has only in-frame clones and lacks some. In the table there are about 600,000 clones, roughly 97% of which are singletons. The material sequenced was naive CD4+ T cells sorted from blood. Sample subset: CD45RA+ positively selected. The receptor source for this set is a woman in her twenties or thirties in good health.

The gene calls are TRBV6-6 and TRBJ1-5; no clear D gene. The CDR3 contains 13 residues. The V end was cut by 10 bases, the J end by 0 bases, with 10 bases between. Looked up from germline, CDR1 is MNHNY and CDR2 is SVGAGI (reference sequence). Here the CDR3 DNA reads TGTGCCATCGGACGTTATAGCAATCAGCCCCAGCATTTT. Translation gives CAIGRYSNQPQHF.

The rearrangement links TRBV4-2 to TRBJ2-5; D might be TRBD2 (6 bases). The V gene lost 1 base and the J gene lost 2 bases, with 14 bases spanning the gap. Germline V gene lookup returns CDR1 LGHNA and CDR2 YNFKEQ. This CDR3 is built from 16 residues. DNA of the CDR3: TGTGCCAGCAGCCAAGTCCAGGGAGGAAGGCAAGAGACCCAGTACTTC. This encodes CASSQVQGGRQETQYF.

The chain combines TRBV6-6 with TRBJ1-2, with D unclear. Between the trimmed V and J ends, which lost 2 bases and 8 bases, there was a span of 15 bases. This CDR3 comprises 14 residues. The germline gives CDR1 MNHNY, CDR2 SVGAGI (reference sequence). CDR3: CASSYIGREQGYTF. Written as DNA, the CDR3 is TGTGCCAGCAGTTACATAGGACGTGAACAAGGCTACACCTTC.

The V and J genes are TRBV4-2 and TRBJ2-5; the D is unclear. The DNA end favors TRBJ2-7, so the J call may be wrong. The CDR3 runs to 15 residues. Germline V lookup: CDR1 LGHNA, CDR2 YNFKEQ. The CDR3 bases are TGTGCCAGCAGCCAAGAACGAACGATGCCCTACGAGCAGTACTTC. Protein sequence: CASSQERTMPYEQYF.

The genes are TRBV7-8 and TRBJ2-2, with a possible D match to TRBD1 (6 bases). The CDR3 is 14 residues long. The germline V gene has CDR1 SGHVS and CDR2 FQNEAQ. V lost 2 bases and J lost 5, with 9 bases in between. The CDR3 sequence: CASSLQGWTGELFF. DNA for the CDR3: TGTGCCAGCAGCTTACAGGGGTGGACCGGGGAGCTGTTTTTT.

The CDR3 sequence: CASSMRDGNQPQHF. The DNA of the CDR3 is TGTGCCAGTAGTATGCGGGACGGGAATCAGCCCCAGCATTTT. This chain joins TRBV19 and TRBJ1-5, with a possible D match to TRBD1 (5 bases). This CDR3 is built from 14 residues. CDR1 is LNHDA, CDR2 SQIVND, per germline (reference sequence). V was shortened by 3 bases and J by 4 bases, with 10 bases between the two germline ends.

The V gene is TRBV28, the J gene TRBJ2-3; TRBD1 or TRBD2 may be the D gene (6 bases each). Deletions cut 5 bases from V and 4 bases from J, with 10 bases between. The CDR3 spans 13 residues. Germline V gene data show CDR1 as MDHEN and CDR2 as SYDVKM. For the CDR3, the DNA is TGTGCCAGCAGTGTGGAGGGGGCAGATACGCAGTATTTT. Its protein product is CASSVEGADTQYF.

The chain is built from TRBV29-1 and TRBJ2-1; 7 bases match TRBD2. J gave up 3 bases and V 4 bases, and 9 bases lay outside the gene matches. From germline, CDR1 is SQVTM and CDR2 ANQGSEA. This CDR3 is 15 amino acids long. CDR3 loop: CSVALRLADYNEQFF. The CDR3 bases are TGCAGCGTTGCCCTTCGGCTAGCGGACTACAATGAGCAGTTCTTC.

CDR3 amino acids: CASSLASRDEQYF. The CDR3, as DNA: TGTGCCAGCAGCTTAGCTTCCAGGGACGAGCAGTACTTC. V is TRBV7-9 and J is TRBJ2-7, with D possibly being TRBD1 (5 bases). Deletions cut 0 bases from V and 5 bases from J, with 8 bases between. Germline-derived CDR1 and CDR2 are SEHNR and FQNEAQ (reference sequence). The length of the CDR3 is 13 residues.

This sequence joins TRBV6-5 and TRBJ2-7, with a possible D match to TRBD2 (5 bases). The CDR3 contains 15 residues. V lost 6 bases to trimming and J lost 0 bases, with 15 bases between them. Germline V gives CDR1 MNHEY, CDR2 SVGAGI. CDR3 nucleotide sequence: TGTGCCAGCAGCCGGGATCTACTTAACTCCTACGAGCAGTACTTC. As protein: CASSRDLLNSYEQYF.

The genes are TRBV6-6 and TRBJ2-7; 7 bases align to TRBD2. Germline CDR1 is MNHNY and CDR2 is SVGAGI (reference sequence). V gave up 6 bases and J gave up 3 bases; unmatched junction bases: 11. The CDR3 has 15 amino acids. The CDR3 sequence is CASSRRVERGYEQYF. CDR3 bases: TGTGCCAGCAGCCGGCGGGTTGAGCGGGGCTACGAGCAGTACTTC.

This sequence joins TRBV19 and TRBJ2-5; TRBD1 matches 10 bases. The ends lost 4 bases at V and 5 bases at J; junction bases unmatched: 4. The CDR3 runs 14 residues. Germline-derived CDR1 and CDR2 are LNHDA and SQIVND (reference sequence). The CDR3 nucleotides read TGTGCCAGTAGTACTGACAGGGGGCGCGAGACCCAGTACTTC. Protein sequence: CASSTDRGRETQYF.

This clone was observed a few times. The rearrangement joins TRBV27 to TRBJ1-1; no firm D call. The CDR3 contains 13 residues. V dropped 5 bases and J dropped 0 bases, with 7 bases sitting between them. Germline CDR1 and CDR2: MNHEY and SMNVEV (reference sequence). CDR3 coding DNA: TGTGCCAGCAGTGATTTAGTGAACACTGAAGCTTTCTTT. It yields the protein CASSDLVNTEAFF.

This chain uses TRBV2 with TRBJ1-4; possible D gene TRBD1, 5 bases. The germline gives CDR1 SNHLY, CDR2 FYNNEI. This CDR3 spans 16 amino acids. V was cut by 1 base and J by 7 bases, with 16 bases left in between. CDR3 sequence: CASSEGVRARREKLFF. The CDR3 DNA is TGTGCCAGCAGTGAAGGTGTCAGGGCTCGGCGTGAAAAACTGTTTTTT. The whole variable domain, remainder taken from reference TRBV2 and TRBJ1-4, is EPEVTQTPSHQVTQMGQEVILRCVPISNHLYFYWYRQILGQKVEFLVSFYNNEISEKSEIFDDQFSVERPDGSNFTLKIRSTKLEDSAMYFCASSEGVRARREKLFFGSGTQLSVL.

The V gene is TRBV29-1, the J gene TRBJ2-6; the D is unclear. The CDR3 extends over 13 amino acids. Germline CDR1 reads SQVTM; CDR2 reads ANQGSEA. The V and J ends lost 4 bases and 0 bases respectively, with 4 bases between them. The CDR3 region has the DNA TGCAGCGTTGCTGCCTCTGGGGCCAACGTCCTGACTTTC. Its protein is CSVAASGANVLTF.

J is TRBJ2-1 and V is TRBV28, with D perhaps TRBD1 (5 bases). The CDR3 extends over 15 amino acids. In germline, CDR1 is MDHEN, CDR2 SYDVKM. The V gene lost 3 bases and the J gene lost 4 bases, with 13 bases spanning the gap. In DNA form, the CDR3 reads TGTGCCAGCAGTTTTGAGGACACCTTATACAATGAGCAGTTCTTC. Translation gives CASSFEDTLYNEQFF.

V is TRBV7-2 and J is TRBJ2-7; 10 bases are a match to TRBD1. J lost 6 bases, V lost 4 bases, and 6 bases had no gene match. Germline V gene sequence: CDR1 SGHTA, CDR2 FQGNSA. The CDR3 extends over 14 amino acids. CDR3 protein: CASSSPGQGSEQYF. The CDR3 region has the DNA TGTGCCAGCAGCTCCCCGGGACAGGGGTCCGAGCAGTACTTC.

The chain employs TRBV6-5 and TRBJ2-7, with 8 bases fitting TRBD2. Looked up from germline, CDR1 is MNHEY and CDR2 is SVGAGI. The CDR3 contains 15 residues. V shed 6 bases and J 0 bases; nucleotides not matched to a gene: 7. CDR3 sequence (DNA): TGTGCCAGCAGCCTCGGGGGGGGGAGCTCCTACGAGCAGTACTTC. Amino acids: CASSLGGGSSYEQYF.

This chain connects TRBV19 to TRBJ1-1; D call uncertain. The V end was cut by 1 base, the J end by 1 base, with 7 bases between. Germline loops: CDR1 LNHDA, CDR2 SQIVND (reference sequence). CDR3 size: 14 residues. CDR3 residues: CASSIGRWNTEAFF. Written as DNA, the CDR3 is TGTGCCAGTAGTATAGGCCGGTGGAACACTGAAGCTTTCTTT.

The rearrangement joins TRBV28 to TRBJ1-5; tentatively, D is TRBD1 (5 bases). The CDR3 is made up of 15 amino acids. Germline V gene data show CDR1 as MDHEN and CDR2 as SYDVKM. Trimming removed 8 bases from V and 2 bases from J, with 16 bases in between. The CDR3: CASRYGGGRNQPQHF. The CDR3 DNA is TGTGCCAGCCGTTACGGGGGGGGTCGCAATCAGCCCCAGCATTTT. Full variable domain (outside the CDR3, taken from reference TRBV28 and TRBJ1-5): DVKVTQSSRYLVKRTGEKVFLECVQDMDHENMFWYRQDPGLGLRLIYFSYDVKMKEKGDIPEGYSVSREKKERFSLILESASTNQTSMYLCASRYGGGRNQPQHFGDGTRLSIL.